Listed below are T cell receptor beta chains from one sample, sequenced in a study of blood T cell repertoires in COVID-19. Sequencing was performed with immunoSEQ multiplex PCR; in TCRdb, only in-frame clones are kept and a portion is missing. The repertoire holds about 170,000 clones, with roughly 87% as singletons. Input material: PBMCs or T cells enriched from blood (not recorded which). These receptors came from a human donor with acute COVID-19. The donor label of this sample is uncertain. CDR3s include the opening cysteine and the closing phenylalanine or tryptophan. Each record gives: D gene, V gene, clone size, J gene, CDR3 DNA, CDR3 protein. D genes are given only for firm matches. Expanded clones get a size class; other rows say once, few or many, or leave the size out.

>TRBD1|TRBV2|-|TRBJ1-3
TGTGCCAGCAGTGAGAGGACAGGGAGCTCTGGAAACACCATATATTTT
CASSERTGSSGNTIYF
>TRBD1|TRBV10-3|-|TRBJ2-3
TGTGCCATCAGTTGGACAGGGGGGGACACAGATACGCAGTATTTT
CAISWTGGDTDTQYF
>-|TRBV6-5|-|TRBJ2-5
TGTGCCAGCAGTTACGAGGGAGAGACCCAGTACTTC
CASSYEGETQYF
>-|TRBV2|-|TRBJ1-5
TGTGCCAGCACTGTGTACAGGGATCAGCCCCAGCATTTT
CASTVYRDQPQHF
>-|TRBV7-3|-|TRBJ1-1
TGTGCCAGCAGCTTAAACCGAGGAGGGGCCCATGAAGCTTTCTTT
CASSLNRGGAHEAFF
>TRBD2|TRBV30|-|TRBJ2-7
TGTGCCTGGACCCCCCGAGTAGCGGGGGAGCAGTACTTC
CAWTPRVAGEQYF
>-|TRBV29-1|-|TRBJ2-1
TGCAGCGTTGTTTCGGCAGGGTATCAGAACAATGAGCAGTTCTTC
CSVVSAGYQNNEQFF
>TRBD1|TRBV27|-|TRBJ2-7
TGTGCCAGCAGTCTTTCAGACAGGGCCTCCTACGAGCAGTACTTC
CASSLSDRASYEQYF
>TRBD1|TRBV12-3/TRBV12-4|-|TRBJ2-7
TGTGCCAGCAGGTCGGACAGGGTCGAGCAGTACTTC
CASRSDRVEQYF
>-|TRBV2|once|TRBJ2-3
TGTGCCAGCAGTCTAGACAGACCCAGCACAGATACGCAGTATTTT
CASSLDRPSTDTQYF
>-|TRBV2|-|TRBJ1-2
TGTGCCAGCAGCTTCGACAGGCGCGCTAACTATGGCTACACCTTC
CASSFDRRANYGYTF
>-|TRBV30|-|TRBJ1-1
TGTGCCTGGATGTCGGCTCAGCGGGCGGGAGAAGCTTTCTTT
CAWMSAQRAGEAFF
>-|TRBV6-5|-|TRBJ2-6
TGTGCCAGCGGCATGGTACCCTCTGGGGCCAACGTCCTGACTTTC
CASGMVPSGANVLTF
>TRBD2|TRBV6-5|-|TRBJ2-7
TGTGCCAGCGGTCTAGCGGGGTTTTACGAGCAGTACTTC
CASGLAGFYEQYF
>-|TRBV28|-|TRBJ1-1
TGTGCCAGCAGTTTTTACGGGTCCGGGACTGAAGCTTTCTTT
CASSFYGSGTEAFF
>TRBD1|TRBV11-1|-|TRBJ2-5
TGTGCCAGCAGCTCCGGGACAGGGCTGGAGACCCAGTACTTC
CASSSGTGLETQYF
>TRBD1|TRBV30|-|TRBJ2-7
TGTGCCTGGGGGGGGACAGGTCTTTACGAGCAGTACTTC
CAWGGTGLYEQYF
>-|TRBV7-3|-|TRBJ2-5
TGTGCCAGCAGTCTTTGGGGAGGAGAGACCCAGTACTTC
CASSLWGGETQYF
>TRBD2|TRBV10-3|once|TRBJ2-3
TGTGCCATCAGCGGGACTAGCGGGGGGGTCACAGATACGCAGTATTTT
CAISGTSGGVTDTQYF
>TRBD2|TRBV7-9|-|TRBJ2-2
TGTGCCAGCAGCTCAGGGACTAGCGGTACCGGGGAGCTGTTTTTT
CASSSGTSGTGELFF
>TRBD1|TRBV6-5|-|TRBJ2-7
TGTGCCAGCAGGCGCCCGGGACAGGCATACGAGCAGTACTTC
CASRRPGQAYEQYF
>-|TRBV5-1|-|TRBJ2-1
TGCGCCAGCAGCCAACTCGGGGGATTACTAGTGCACAATGAGCAGTTCTTC
CASSQLGGLLVHNEQFF
>-|TRBV4-3|-|TRBJ2-7
TGCGCCAGCAGCCAAGACAGGGCCCGTACCTACGAGCAGTACTTC
CASSQDRARTYEQYF
>-|TRBV30|-|TRBJ2-2
TGTGCCTCCTTGGCCGACGGGGAGCTGTTTTTT
CASLADGELFF
>-|TRBV5-1|few|TRBJ2-7
TGCGCCAGCAGCCGGGGACTTACCCCATCCTACGAGCAGTACTTC
CASSRGLTPSYEQYF
>-|TRBV5-1|once|TRBJ1-6
TGCGCCAGCAGCTTGGTCGCGGGGGGTAATTCACCCCTCCACTTT
CASSLVAGGNSPLHF
>-|TRBV24-1|-|TRBJ1-1
TGTGCCACCAGTGATTTTCACTGTTGTAGGAGCGACACTGAAGCTTTCTTT
CATSDFHCCRSDTEAFF
>-|TRBV5-4|-|TRBJ1-2
TGTGCCAGCACCCTTGGAACAGCCTATGGCTACACCTTC
CASTLGTAYGYTF
>TRBD1|TRBV19|-|TRBJ2-3
TGTGCCAGTACCATCGACAGGGTACGCCCCATCCCGAGCACAGATACGCAGTATTTT
CASTIDRVRPIPSTDTQYF
>-|TRBV3-1/TRBV3-2|-|TRBJ2-7
TGTGCCAGCAGCCAAGATCTGGCGGGACCGCTGAGCTCCTACGAGCAGTACTTC
CASSQDLAGPLSSYEQYF
>-|TRBV7-3|-|TRBJ2-2
TGTGCCAGCAGCTTCCAGGCAGACACCGGGGAGCTGTTTTTT
CASSFQADTGELFF
>TRBD1|TRBV6-2/TRBV6-3|-|TRBJ2-2
TGTGCCAGCAGTTACTCGAAGGACAGGGCGAGCGGGGAGCTGTTTTTT
CASSYSKDRASGELFF
>-|TRBV14|-|TRBJ2-3
TGTGCCAGCAGCCAAGATCCTACCGGGGGCGCGGGGGCTTTCGTAGATACGCAGTATTTT
CASSQDPTGGAGAFVDTQYF
>TRBD1|TRBV5-1|-|TRBJ2-7
TGCGCCAGCAGCCGACAGGGGGACTCCTACGAGCAGTACTTC
CASSRQGDSYEQYF
>-|TRBV5-5|-|TRBJ1-5
TGTGCCAGCAGCTTGGAATGGGGGGGGCCCCAGCATTTT
CASSLEWGGPQHF
>TRBD1|TRBV7-9|-|TRBJ2-4
TGTGCCAGCAGCTTAGACAGGGGGCCAAACATTCAGTACTTC
CASSLDRGPNIQYF
>TRBD1|TRBV27|-|TRBJ1-5
TGTGCCAGCAGCCTTCAGGGGGATAGACAGCCCCAGCATTTT
CASSLQGDRQPQHF
>TRBD2|TRBV6-5|-|TRBJ2-2
TGTGCCAGCAGTTACCAGCGGGGCGCGAGGTCCGGGGAGCTGTTTTTT
CASSYQRGARSGELFF
>-|TRBV13|-|TRBJ2-1
TGTGCCAGCAGCTTAGACTTATTTGGGCACCTGGAGCAGTTCTTC
CASSLDLFGHLEQFF
>-|TRBV19|-|TRBJ1-2
TGTGCCAGTAGAACGACAGTTAACTATGGCTACACCTTC
CASRTTVNYGYTF
>TRBD2|TRBV18|once|TRBJ2-7
TGTGCCAGCTCACCAGCAGCGGGGGATTACGAGCAGTACTTC
CASSPAAGDYEQYF
>-|TRBV10-3|-|TRBJ1-1
TGTGCCATCAGTGAGTCGGGGCCGAACACTGAAGCTTTCTTT
CAISESGPNTEAFF
>TRBD2|TRBV10-3|-|TRBJ2-3
TGTGCCATCAGTGGGAACGGGGGGTCTAGCACAGATACGCAGTATTTT
CAISGNGGSSTDTQYF
>TRBD1|TRBV12-5|-|TRBJ1-1
TGTGCTAGTGGGCCCCCGGGACAGTTACCGGCCAGCATGAACACTGAAGCTTTCTTT
CASGPPGQLPASMNTEAFF
>-|TRBV12-5|-|TRBJ1-1
TGTGCTAGTGGCTTCTACGTCGGGGCGGGGAGGATGACTGAAGCTTTCTTT
CASGFYVGAGRMTEAFF
>-|TRBV19|-|TRBJ1-1
TGTGCCAGTAGTATTCTAGGCCTCCTGAACACTGAAGCTTTCTTT
CASSILGLLNTEAFF
>TRBD1|TRBV5-1|-|TRBJ1-6
TGCGCCAGCAGCCCGGACAGGGGCGACCCCATGAATTCACCCCTCCACTTT
CASSPDRGDPMNSPLHF
>-|TRBV14|-|TRBJ2-5
TGTGCCAGCAGCCAGACGGACTCAATAATACAAGAGACCCAGTACTTC
CASSQTDSIIQETQYF
>-|TRBV30|-|TRBJ1-2
TGTGCCTGGAGTCGAATGGCAGGGATGGGGGGCTACACCTTC
CAWSRMAGMGGYTF
>-|TRBV30|-|TRBJ1-5
TGTGCCTGGAGGCCTAGAAGGGGCGCCGGGCAGCCCCAGCATTTT
CAWRPRRGAGQPQHF
>TRBD1|TRBV12-5|-|TRBJ1-2
TGTGCTAGTGCCCCTTCCGGGACAGGTTATCATGGCTACACCTTC
CASAPSGTGYHGYTF
>-|TRBV30|once|TRBJ2-3
TGTGCCTGGAGTGCTGGGGGGGATACGCAGTATTTT
CAWSAGGDTQYF
>TRBD2|TRBV4-2|-|TRBJ2-3
TGTGCCAGCAGCCAAGATGCCCTAGCGGGGGTCACAGATACGCAGTATTTT
CASSQDALAGVTDTQYF
>TRBD1|TRBV5-4|-|TRBJ2-7
TGTGCCAGCAGCTTGAGGACAGGGGACTACGAGCAGTACTTC
CASSLRTGDYEQYF
>-|TRBV30|-|TRBJ2-1
TGTGCCTGGAGAAGTAGCTCCTACAATGAGCAGTTCTTC
CAWRSSSYNEQFF
>TRBD2|TRBV30|-|TRBJ2-7
TGTGCCGTGGAGCCGTCAGCGGGGACCTACGAGCAGTACTTC
CAVEPSAGTYEQYF
>-|TRBV2|-|TRBJ1-6
TGTGCCAGCAACTCGGACAGCTATAATTCACCCCTCCACTTT
CASNSDSYNSPLHF